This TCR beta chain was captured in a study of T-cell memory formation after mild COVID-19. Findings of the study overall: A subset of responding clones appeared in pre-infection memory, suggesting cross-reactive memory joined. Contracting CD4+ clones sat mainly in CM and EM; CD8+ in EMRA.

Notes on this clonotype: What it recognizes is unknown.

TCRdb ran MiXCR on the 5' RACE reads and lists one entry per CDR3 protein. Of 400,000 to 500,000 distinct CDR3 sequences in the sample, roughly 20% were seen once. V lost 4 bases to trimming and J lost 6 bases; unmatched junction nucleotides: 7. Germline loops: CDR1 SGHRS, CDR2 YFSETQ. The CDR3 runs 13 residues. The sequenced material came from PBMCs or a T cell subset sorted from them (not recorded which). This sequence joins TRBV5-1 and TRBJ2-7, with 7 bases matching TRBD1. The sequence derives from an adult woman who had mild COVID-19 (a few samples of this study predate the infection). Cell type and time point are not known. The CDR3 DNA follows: TGCGCCAGCAGCCCCCAGGGGGATTTCGAGCAGTACTTC. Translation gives CASSPQGDFEQYF.